This T cell receptor (beta chain) was found in a study of T cells in Graves' hyperthyroidism and ophthalmopathy. Turning to this clonotype: Given a much more abundant clone one base away, this may be a read error.

Amplified TCR beta CDR3 regions came from RNA transcripts. The HTBI primer set was used in a first-round RT-PCR of the TCR CDR3. MiXCR was run by TCRdb on the multiplex PCR reads, yielding one entry per CDR3 protein. The sample carries 650,000 to 700,000 distinct CDR3 sequences, 17% recorded once. Sequencing was carried out using blood. This clonotype was obtained from a man aged 50 to 60 with Graves' hyperthyroidism.

CDR3 coding DNA: TGTGCCAGCAGCCAATTTGCTCCAGGACAGGGGGACAATCAGCCCAAGCATTTT. Translated: CASSQFAPGQGDNQPKHF. The chain recombines TRBV16 with TRBJ1-5; TRBD1 aligns across 10 bases. The CDR3 contains 18 residues. Germline CDR1 and CDR2: KGHSY and FQNENV.